The 15 T cell receptor beta chains presented below share a single source sample, sequenced in a study of blood T cell repertoires in COVID-19. Clones were read by immunoSEQ multiplex PCR, and TCRdb kept only the in-frame ones, dropping some. The sample yields about 150,000 clones, 80% to 90% seen once. Sequences were obtained from peripheral blood. These receptors all come from a woman aged 60-75 years with COVID-19, enrolled during active disease.

V gene TRBV2 combines with J gene TRBJ1-5; 8 bases align to TRBD1. This CDR3 is 15 amino acids long. The germline gives CDR1 SNHLY, CDR2 FYNNEI. Trimming cost V 6 bases and J 5 bases; bases outside gene matches: 9. In DNA form, the CDR3 reads TGTGCCAGCAGGGGCGACAGGGGCTCAGATCAGCCCCAGCATTTT. This encodes CASRGDRGSDQPQHF. Variable domain in full (rest from reference TRBV2 and TRBJ1-5): EPEVTQTPSHQVTQMGQEVILRCVPISNHLYFYWYRQILGQKVEFLVSFYNNEISEKSEIFDDQFSVERPDGSNFTLKIRSTKLEDSAMYFCASRGDRGSDQPQHFGDGTRLSIL.

This chain joins TRBV3-1 (or the pseudogene TRBV3-2) and TRBJ2-6; tentatively, D is TRBD1 (6 bases). This CDR3 has 19 residues. The germline V and J ends were trimmed by 4 bases and 0 bases, with 19 bases remaining between them. Per germline, CDR1 LGHDT and CDR2 YNNKEL (reference sequence). The CDR3 nucleotides are TGTGCCAGCAGCCCGCGTAAGACAGGTTCAAGCTCTGGGGCCAACGTCCTGACTTTC. Translating gives CASSPRKTGSSSGANVLTF.

This clone is classed as medium-sized (0.01 to 0.1%). J is TRBJ1-3 and V is TRBV27, with D possibly matching TRBD1 (5 bases). Between the trimmed V and J ends, which lost 7 bases and 0 bases, there was a span of 10 bases. Germline V gives CDR1 MNHEY, CDR2 SMNVEV (reference sequence). The CDR3 runs 14 residues. The CDR3 loop is CASMGTFSGNTIYF. CDR3 bases: TGTGCCAGCATGGGGACTTTCTCTGGAAACACCATATATTTT.

This chain joins TRBV3-1 (or the pseudogene TRBV3-2) and TRBJ1-4; 7 nucleotides match TRBD1. The CDR3 runs 15 residues. The V gene's germline CDR1 is LGHDT and CDR2 YNNKEL (reference sequence). Trimming removed 1 base from V and 7 bases from J; junction bases left unmatched: 6. Here the CDR3 reads CASSQARGPGEKLFF. The CDR3 DNA reads TGTGCCAGCAGCCAAGCGAGGGGGCCGGGTGAAAAACTGTTTTTT.

The genes are TRBV9 and TRBJ2-2; a possible D gene is TRBD2 (6 bases). The CDR3 covers 16 residues. CDR1 is SGDLS, CDR2 YYNGEE, per germline. V shed 3 bases and J shed 0 bases, with 12 bases lying between them. The CDR3 here is CASSEWASANTGELFF. Here the CDR3 DNA reads TGTGCCAGCAGCGAGTGGGCTAGCGCGAACACCGGGGAGCTGTTTTTT.

CDR3 DNA sequence: TGTGCCAGCAGCCCCAACAGGGGATATTCACCCCTCCACTTT. Its translation is CASSPNRGYSPLHF. This chain links TRBV3-1 (or the pseudogene TRBV3-2) with TRBJ1-6, with 7 bases fitting TRBD1. The CDR3 has 14 residues. Germline CDR1 reads LGHDT; CDR2 reads YNNKEL (reference sequence). After removal of 4 bases from V and 8 bases from J, the junction contained 5 bases not matched to a gene.

This clone was counted a few times. This sequence joins TRBV18 and TRBJ1-5, with 9 bases that match TRBD1. The V segment lost 4 bases and the J segment 2 bases; nucleotides outside the gene matches: 0. CDR1 and CDR2 (germline): KGHSH, LQKENI. There are 14 residues in the CDR3. Written as DNA, the CDR3 is TGTGCCAGCTCACGGACAGGGGGCAATCAGCCCCAGCATTTT. Translated, it gives CASSRTGGNQPQHF.

In DNA form, the CDR3 reads TGTGCCAGCAGCCCCGACAGGGCAAAAGGCTACACCTTC. This translates into CASSPDRAKGYTF. The chain couples TRBV2 to TRBJ1-2; 7 nucleotides align to TRBD1. The CDR3 extends over 13 amino acids. CDR1 is SNHLY, CDR2 FYNNEI, per germline. V was pared by 6 bases and J by 8 bases, with 9 bases of the junction left unmatched.

V gene TRBV5-5 combines with J gene TRBJ1-2, with D maybe TRBD1 (5 bases). Deletions cut 4 bases from V and 0 bases from J, with 16 bases between. The CDR3 has 16 amino acids. Looked up from germline, CDR1 is SGHKS and CDR2 is YYEKEE (reference sequence). CDR3: CASSDPGLQTNYGYTF. The DNA for the CDR3 is TGTGCCAGCAGCGATCCGGGACTGCAGACTAACTATGGCTACACCTTC.

The rearrangement joins TRBV2 to TRBJ2-2, with 8 bases matching TRBD2. The germline gives CDR1 SNHLY, CDR2 FYNNEI. With 6 bases clipped from V and 5 bases from J, the junction kept 2 bases outside the gene matches. CDR3 length equals 13 residues. The CDR3 spells CASSGRETGELFF. The CDR3 coding sequence is TGTGCCAGCAGCGGGAGGGAGACCGGGGAGCTGTTTTTT.

This sequence joins TRBV30 and TRBJ1-3; 9 nucleotides align to TRBD1. V was pared by 2 bases and J by 4 bases, with 3 bases of the junction left unmatched. Germline V gene data show CDR1 as GTSNPN and CDR2 as SVGIG (reference sequence). CDR3 length: 14 residues. CDR3 amino acids: CAWSTGGVGNTIYF. The CDR3 nucleotides read TGTGCCTGGAGTACAGGGGGCGTGGGAAACACCATATATTTT. Filled out from reference TRBV30 and TRBJ1-3, the complete variable domain reads SQTIHQWPATLVQPVGSPLSLECTVEGTSNPNLYWYRQAAGRGLQLLFYSVGIGQISSEVPQNLSASRPQDRQFILSSKKLLLSDSGFYLCAWSTGGVGNTIYFGEGSWLTVV.

The V gene is TRBV7-9, the J gene TRBJ1-3; D unresolved. Trimming removed 0 bases at V and 0 bases at J, with 12 bases between. Germline V gene lookup returns CDR1 SEHNR and CDR2 FQNEAQ (reference sequence). This CDR3 is 17 amino acids long. CDR3 nucleotides: TGTGCCAGCAGCTTAGCCCTTCCACTGAGCTCTGGAAACACCATATATTTT. Translation gives CASSLALPLSSGNTIYF. Full variable domain (remainder filled in from reference TRBV7-9 and TRBJ1-3): DTGVSQNPRHKITKRGQNVTFRCDPISEHNRLYWYRQTLGQGPEFLTYFQNEAQLEKSRLLSDRFSAERPKGSFSTLEIQRTEQGDSAMYLCASSLALPLSSGNTIYFGEGSWLTVV.

The chain has TRBV19 and TRBJ1-1; D might be TRBD1 (5 bases). This CDR3 is 15 amino acids long. Trimming pared 5 bases from V and 3 bases from J, leaving 16 bases between. Germline CDR1 LNHDA, CDR2 SQIVND (reference sequence). The CDR3 bases are TGTGCCAGTAGTCGACCGGGGGTCGGAGACACTGAAGCTTTCTTT. This translates into CASSRPGVGDTEAFF.

The CDR3 nucleotides read TGTGCCAGCAGCCAGGGGGGCCCCCCCGGGGAGCTGTTTTTT. Residues: CASSQGGPPGELFF. The chain has TRBV7-3 and TRBJ2-2, with D perhaps matching TRBD1 (7 bases). This CDR3 is built from 14 residues. CDR1 and CDR2 from the germline V gene are SGHTA and FQGTGA. V lost 5 bases, J lost 6 bases, and 13 bases lay in between.

The J gene is TRBJ1-4, the V gene TRBV4-1; 12 nucleotides agree with TRBD1. Germline V CDR1 and CDR2: MGHRA, YSYEKL. This CDR3 spans 17 amino acids. Trimming at V came to 2 bases and at J to 3 bases, leaving 4 bases not matched to a gene. The CDR3 reads CASSQKGQGAANEKLFF. The DNA for the CDR3 is TGCGCCAGCAGCCAAAAGGGACAGGGGGCGGCTAATGAAAAACTGTTTTTT.